This TCR beta chain comes out of a study of beta chain features in type 1 diabetes. Reverse transcription of all isolated RNA meant that expressed TCRB transcripts were sequenced. Sequenced by immunoSEQ multiplex PCR; TCRdb stores in-frame clones only, minus some. Of about 470,000 clones in the sample, roughly 30% are singletons; the top ten hold around 0.065%. This clone was seen more than once but under ten times. The sample comprised naive CD4+ T cells from blood. The receptor comes from a man younger than 35 in good health.

The CDR3 here is CATSWDRGTDTQYF. The CDR3 bases are TGTGCCACCTCCTGGGACAGGGGCACAGATACGCAGTATTTT. This chain links TRBV10-3 with TRBJ2-3, with 9 bases lining up with TRBD1. Germline CDR1 is ENHRY and CDR2 is SYGVKD. J gave up 1 base and V 10 bases, and 6 bases lay outside the gene matches. The CDR3 extends over 14 amino acids.